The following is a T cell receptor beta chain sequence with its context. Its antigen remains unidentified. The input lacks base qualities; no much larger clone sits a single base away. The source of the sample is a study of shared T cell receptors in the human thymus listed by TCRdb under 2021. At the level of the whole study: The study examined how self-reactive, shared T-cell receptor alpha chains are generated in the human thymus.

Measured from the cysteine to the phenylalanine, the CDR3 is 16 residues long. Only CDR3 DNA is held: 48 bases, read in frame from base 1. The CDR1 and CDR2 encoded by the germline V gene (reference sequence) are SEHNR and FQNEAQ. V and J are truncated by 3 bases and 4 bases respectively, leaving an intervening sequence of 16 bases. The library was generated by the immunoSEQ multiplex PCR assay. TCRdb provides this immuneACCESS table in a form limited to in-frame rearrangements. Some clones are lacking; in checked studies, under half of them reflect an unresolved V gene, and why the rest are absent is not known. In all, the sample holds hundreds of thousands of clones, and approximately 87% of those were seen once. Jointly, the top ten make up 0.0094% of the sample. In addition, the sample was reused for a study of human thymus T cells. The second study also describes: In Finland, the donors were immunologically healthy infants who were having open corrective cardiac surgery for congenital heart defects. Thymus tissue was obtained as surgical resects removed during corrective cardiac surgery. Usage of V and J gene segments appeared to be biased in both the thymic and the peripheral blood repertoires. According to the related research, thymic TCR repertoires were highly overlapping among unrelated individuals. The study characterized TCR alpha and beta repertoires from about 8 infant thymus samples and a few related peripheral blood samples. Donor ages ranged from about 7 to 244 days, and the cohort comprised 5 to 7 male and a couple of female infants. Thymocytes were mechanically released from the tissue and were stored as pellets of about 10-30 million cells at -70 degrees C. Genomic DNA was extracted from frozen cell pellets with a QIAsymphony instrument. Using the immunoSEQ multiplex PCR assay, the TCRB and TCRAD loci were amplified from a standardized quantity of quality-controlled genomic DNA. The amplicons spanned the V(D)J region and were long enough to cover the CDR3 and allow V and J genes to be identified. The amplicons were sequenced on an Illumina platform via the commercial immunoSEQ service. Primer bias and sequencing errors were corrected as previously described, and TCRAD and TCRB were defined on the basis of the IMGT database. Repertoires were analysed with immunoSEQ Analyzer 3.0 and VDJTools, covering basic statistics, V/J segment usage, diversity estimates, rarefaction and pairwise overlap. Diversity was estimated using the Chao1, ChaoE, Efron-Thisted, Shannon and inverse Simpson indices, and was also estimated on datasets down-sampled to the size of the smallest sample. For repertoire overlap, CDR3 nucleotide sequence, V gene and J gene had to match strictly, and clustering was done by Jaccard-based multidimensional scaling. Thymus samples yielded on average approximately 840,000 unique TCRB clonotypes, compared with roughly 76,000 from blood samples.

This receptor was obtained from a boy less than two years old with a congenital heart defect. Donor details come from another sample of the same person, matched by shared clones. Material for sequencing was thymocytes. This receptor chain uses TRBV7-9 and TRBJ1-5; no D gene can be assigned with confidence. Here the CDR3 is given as CASSLGLPPGNQPQHF. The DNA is TGTGCCAGCAGCTTGGGGTTACCGCCGGGGAATCAGCCCCAGCATTTT.